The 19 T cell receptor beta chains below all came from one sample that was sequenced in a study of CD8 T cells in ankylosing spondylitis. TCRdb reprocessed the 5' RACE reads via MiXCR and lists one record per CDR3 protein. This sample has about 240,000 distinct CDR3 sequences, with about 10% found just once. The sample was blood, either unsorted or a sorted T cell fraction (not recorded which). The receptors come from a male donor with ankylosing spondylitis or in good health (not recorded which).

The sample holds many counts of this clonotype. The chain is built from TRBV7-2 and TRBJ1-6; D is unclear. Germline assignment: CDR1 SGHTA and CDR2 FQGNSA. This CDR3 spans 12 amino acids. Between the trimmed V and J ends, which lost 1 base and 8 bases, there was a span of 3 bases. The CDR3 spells CASSLVYSPLHF. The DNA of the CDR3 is TGTGCCAGCAGCTTAGTCTATTCACCCCTCCACTTT.

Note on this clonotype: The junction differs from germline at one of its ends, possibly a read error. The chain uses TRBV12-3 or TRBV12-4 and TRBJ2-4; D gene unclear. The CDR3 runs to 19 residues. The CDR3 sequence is CASCFNQYIGALAKNIQYF. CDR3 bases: TGTGCCAGCTGTTTTAATCAGTATATTGGCGCTCTAGCCAAAAACATTCAGTACTTC.

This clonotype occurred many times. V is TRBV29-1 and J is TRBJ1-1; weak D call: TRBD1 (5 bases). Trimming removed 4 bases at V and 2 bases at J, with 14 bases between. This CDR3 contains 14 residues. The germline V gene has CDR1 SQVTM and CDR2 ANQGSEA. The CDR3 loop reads CSVGRGGGNTEAFF. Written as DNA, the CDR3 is TGCAGCGTTGGTCGGGGGGGTGGAAACACTGAAGCTTTCTTT. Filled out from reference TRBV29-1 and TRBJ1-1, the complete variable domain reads SAVISQKPSRDICQRGTSLTIQCQVDSQVTMMFWYRQQPGQSLTLIATANQGSEATYESGFVIDKFPISRPNLTFSTLTVSNMSPEDSSIYLCSVGRGGGNTEAFFGQGTRLTVV.

The CDR3 sequence: CASSPSTGGTEAFF. The DNA of the CDR3 is TGCGCCAGCAGCCCCTCGACAGGTGGTACTGAAGCTTTCTTT. The chain employs TRBV4-1 and TRBJ1-1; a weak D match, TRBD1 (6 bases). The ends were cut back, 4 bases at V and 5 bases at J, with 14 bases in the middle. CDR3 length: 14 amino acids. The germline V gene encodes CDR1 MGHRA and CDR2 YSYEKL.

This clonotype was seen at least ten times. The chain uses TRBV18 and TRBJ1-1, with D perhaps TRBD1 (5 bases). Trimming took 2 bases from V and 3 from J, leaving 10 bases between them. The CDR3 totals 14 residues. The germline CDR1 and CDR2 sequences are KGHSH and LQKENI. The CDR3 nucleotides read TGTGCCAGCTCACCAGCATGGGGGGACACTGAAGCTTTCTTT. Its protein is CASSPAWGDTEAFF.

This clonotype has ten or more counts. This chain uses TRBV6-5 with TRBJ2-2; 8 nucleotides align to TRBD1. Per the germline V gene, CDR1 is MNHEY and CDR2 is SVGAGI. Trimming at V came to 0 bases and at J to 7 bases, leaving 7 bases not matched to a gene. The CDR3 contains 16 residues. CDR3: CASSYSWQGANGELFF. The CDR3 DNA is TGTGCCAGCAGTTACTCGTGGCAGGGGGCAAACGGGGAGCTGTTTTTT.

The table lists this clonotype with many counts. The DNA for the CDR3 is TGTGCCAGCAGCCGGGATCCGGTCAGCCTTAACACTGAAGCTTTCTTT. The encoded protein is CASSRDPVSLNTEAFF. The genes are TRBV3-1 and TRBJ1-1; unclear D gene. The germline gives CDR1 LGHDT, CDR2 YNNKEL (reference sequence). This CDR3 has 16 residues. V lost 4 bases and J 2 bases, leaving 17 bases between the germline ends.

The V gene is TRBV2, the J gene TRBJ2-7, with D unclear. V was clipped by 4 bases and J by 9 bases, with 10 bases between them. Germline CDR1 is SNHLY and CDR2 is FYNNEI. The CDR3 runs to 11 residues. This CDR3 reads CASSVTVWQYF. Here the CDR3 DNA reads TGTGCCAGCAGTGTTACGGTGTGGCAGTACTTC.

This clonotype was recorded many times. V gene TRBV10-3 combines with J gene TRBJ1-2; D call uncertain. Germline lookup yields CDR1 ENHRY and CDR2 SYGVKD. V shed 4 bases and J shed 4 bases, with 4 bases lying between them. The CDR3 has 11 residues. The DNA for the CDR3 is TGTGCCATCAGTGGTCCCTATGGCTACACCTTC. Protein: CAISGPYGYTF.

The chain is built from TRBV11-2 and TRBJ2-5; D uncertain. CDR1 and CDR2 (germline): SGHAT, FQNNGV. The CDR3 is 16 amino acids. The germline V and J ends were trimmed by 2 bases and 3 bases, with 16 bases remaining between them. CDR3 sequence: CASSLTPLTTKETQYF. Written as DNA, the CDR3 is TGTGCCAGCAGCTTAACCCCCCTTACCACCAAAGAGACCCAGTACTTC. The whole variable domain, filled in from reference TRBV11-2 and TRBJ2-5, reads EAGVAQSPRYKIIEKRQSVAFWCNPISGHATLYWYQQILGQGPKLLIQFQNNGVVDDSQLPKDRFSAERLKGVDSTLKIQPAKLEDSAVYLCASSLTPLTTKETQYFGPGTRLLVL.

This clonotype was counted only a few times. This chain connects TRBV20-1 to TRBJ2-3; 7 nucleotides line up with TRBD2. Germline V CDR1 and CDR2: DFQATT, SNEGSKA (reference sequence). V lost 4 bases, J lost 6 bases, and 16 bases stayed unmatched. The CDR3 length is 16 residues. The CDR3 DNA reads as TGCAGTGCTACAACTCTTTCTAGCGGAACGCTGGATACGCAGTATTTT. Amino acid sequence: CSATTLSSGTLDTQYF.

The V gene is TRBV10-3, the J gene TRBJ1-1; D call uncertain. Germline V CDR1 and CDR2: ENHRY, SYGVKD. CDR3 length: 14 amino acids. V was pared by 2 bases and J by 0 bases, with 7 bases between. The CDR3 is CAISEGRMNTEAFF. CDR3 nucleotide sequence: TGTGCCATCAGTGAGGGACGGATGAACACTGAAGCTTTCTTT.

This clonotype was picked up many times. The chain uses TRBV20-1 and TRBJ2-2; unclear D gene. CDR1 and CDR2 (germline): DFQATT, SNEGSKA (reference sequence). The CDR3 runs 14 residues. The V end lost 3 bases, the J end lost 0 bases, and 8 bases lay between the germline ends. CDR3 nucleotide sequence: TGCAGTGCTAGTAGCTACTCGAACACCGGGGAGCTGTTTTTT. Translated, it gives CSASSYSNTGELFF.

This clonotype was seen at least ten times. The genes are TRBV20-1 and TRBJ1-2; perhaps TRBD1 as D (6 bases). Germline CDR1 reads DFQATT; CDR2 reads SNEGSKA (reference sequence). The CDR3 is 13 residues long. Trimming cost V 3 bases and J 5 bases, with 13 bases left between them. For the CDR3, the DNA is TGCAGTGCTAGTCGGGACAACGAGTATGGCTACACCTTC. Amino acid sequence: CSASRDNEYGYTF.

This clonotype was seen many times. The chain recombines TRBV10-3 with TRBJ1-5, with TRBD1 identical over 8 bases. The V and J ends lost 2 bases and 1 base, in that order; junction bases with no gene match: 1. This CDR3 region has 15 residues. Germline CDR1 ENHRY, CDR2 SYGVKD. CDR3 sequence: CAISETGGSNQPQHF. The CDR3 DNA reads TGTGCCATCAGTGAGACAGGGGGGAGCAATCAGCCCCAGCATTTT.

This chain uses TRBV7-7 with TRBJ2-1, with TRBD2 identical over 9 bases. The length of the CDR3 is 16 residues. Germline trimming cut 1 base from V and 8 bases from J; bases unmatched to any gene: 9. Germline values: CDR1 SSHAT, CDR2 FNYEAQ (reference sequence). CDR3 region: CASSLGTAGGVDEQFF. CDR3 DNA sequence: TGTGCCAGCAGCTTAGGAACGGCGGGAGGGGTGGATGAGCAGTTCTTC.

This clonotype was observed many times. CDR3 nucleotide sequence: TGTGCCAGCAGTTACGGAGCGGGGATCACCTACGAGCAGTACTTC. Protein product: CASSYGAGITYEQYF. The chain recombines TRBV6-5 with TRBJ2-7; TRBD2 aligns across 7 bases. The CDR3 covers 15 residues. The junction had 6 bases not matched to a gene; V was cut back by 2 bases and J by 2 bases. From germline, CDR1 is MNHEY and CDR2 SVGAGI.

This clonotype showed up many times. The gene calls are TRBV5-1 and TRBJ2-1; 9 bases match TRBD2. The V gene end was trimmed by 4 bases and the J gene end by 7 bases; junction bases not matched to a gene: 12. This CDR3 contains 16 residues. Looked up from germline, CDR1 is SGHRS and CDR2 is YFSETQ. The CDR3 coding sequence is TGCGCCAGCAGCGCCGAGGGACTAGCCCCTGGGAATGAGCAGTTCTTC. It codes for CASSAEGLAPGNEQFF. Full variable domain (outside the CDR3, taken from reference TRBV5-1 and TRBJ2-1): KAGVTQTPRYLIKTRGQQVTLSCSPISGHRSVSWYQQTPGQGLQFLFEYFSETQRNKGNFPGRFSGRQFSNSRSEMNVSTLELGDSALYLCASSAEGLAPGNEQFFGPGTRLTVL.

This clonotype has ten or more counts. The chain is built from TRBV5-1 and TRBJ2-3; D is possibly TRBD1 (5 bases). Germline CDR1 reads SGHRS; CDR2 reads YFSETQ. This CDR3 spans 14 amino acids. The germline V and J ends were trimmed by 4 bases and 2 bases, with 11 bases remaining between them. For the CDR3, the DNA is TGCGCCAGCAGCAACAGACAGATCACAGATACGCAGTATTTT. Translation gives CASSNRQITDTQYF. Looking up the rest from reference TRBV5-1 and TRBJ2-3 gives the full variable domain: KAGVTQTPRYLIKTRGQQVTLSCSPISGHRSVSWYQQTPGQGLQFLFEYFSETQRNKGNFPGRFSGRQFSNSRSEMNVSTLELGDSALYLCASSNRQITDTQYFGPGTRLTVL.